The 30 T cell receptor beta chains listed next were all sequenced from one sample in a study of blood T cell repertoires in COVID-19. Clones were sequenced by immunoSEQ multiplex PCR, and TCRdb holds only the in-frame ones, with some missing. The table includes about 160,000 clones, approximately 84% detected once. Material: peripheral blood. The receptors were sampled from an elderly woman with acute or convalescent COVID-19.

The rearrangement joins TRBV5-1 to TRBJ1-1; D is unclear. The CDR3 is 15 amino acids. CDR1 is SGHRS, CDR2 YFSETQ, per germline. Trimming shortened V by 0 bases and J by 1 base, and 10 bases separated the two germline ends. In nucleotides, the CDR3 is TGCGCCAGCAGCTTGGGTGGCCCCGAGAACACTGAAGCTTTCTTT. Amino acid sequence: CASSLGGPENTEAFF.

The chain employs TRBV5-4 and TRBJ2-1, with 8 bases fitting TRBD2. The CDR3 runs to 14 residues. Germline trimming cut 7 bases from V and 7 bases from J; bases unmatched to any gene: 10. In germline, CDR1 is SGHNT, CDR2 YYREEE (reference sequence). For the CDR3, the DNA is TGTGCCAGCTCACTAGCGGAACTGGGTAATGAGCAGTTCTTC. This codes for CASSLAELGNEQFF.

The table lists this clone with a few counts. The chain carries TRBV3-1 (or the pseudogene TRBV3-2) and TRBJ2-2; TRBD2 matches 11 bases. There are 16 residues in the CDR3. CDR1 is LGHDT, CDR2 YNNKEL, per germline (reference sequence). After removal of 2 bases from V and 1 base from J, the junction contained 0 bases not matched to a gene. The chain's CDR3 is CASSQTSGRNTGELFF. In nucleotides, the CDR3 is TGTGCCAGCAGCCAAACTAGCGGGAGGAACACCGGGGAGCTGTTTTTT.

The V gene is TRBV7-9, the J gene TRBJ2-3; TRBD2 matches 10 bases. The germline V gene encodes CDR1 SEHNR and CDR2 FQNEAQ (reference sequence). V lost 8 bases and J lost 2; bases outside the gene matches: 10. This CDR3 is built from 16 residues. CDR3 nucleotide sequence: TGTGCCAGCTCCCCCCGACTAGCGGGTCTCACAGATACGCAGTATTTT. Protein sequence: CASSPRLAGLTDTQYF.

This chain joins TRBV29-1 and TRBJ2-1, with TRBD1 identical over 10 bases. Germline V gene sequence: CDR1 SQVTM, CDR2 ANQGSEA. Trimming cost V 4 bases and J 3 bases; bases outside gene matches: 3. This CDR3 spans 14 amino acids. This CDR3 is CSVVRDRGYNEQFF. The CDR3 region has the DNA TGCAGCGTTGTTCGGGACAGGGGCTACAATGAGCAGTTCTTC.

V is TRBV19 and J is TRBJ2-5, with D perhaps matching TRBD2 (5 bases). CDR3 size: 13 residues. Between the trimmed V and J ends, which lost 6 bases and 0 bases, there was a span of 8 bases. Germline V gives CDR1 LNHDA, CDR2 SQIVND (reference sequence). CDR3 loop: CASRQADQETQYF. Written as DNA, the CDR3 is TGTGCCAGTAGACAAGCGGACCAAGAGACCCAGTACTTC.

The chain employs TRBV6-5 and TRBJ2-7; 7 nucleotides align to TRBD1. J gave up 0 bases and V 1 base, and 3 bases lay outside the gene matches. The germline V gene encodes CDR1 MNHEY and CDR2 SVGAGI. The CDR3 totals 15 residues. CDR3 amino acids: CASSYLTGSSYEQYF. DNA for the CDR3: TGTGCCAGCAGTTACTTGACAGGGAGCTCCTACGAGCAGTACTTC.

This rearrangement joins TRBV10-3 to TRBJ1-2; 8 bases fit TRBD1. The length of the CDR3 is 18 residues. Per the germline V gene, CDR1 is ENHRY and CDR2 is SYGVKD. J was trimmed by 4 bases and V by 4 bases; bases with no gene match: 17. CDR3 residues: CAISGAETGAISLYGYTF. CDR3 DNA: TGTGCCATCAGTGGGGCTGAGACAGGGGCGATAAGTCTCTATGGCTACACCTTC.

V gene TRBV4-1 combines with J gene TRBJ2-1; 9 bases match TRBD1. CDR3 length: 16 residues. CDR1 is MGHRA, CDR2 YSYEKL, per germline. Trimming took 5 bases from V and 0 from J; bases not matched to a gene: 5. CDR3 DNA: TGCGCCAGCAGCGTTGGACAGGGGCGCTCCTACAATGAGCAGTTCTTC. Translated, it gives CASSVGQGRSYNEQFF.

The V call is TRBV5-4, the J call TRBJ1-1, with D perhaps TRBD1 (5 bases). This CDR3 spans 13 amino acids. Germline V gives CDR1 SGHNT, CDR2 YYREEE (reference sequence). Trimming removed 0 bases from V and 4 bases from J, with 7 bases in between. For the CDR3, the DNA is TGTGCCAGCAGCTTGGCCAGGGTCACTGAAGCTTTCTTT. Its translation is CASSLARVTEAFF.

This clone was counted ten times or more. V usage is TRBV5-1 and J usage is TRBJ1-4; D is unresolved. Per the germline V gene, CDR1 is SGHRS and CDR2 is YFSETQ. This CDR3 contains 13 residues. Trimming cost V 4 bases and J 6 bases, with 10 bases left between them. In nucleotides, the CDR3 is TGCGCCAGCAGCGGGGAGAATCATGAAAAACTGTTTTTT. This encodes CASSGENHEKLFF.

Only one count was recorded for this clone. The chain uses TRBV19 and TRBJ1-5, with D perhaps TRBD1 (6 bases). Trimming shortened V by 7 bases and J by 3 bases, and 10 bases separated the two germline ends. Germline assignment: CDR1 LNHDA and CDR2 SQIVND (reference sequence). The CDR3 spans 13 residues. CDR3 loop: CASKKGDNQPQHF. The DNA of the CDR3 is TGTGCCAGTAAAAAGGGGGACAATCAGCCCCAGCATTTT.

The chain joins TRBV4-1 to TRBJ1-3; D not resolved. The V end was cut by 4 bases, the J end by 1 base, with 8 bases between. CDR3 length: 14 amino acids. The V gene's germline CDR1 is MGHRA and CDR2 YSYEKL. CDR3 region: CASSRGISGNTIYF. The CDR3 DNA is TGCGCCAGCAGCCGCGGGATTTCTGGAAACACCATATATTTT.

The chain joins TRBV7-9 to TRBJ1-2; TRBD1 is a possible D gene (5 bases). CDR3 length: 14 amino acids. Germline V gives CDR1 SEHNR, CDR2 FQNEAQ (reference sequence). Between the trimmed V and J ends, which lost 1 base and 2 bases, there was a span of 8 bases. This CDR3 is CASSLGQNNYGYTF. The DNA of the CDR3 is TGTGCCAGCAGCTTAGGACAGAACAACTATGGCTACACCTTC.

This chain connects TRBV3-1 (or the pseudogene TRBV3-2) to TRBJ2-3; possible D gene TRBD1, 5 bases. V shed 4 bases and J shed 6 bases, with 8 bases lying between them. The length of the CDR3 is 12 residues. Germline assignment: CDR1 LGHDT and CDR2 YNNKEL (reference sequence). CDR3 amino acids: CASSRQKDTQYF. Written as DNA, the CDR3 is TGTGCCAGCAGCCGACAGAAGGATACGCAGTATTTT.

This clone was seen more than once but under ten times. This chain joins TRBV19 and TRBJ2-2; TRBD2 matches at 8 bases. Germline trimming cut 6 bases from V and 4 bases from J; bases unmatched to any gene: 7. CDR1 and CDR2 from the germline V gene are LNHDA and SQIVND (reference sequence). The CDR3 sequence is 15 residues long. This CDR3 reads CASRPAGAGTGELFF. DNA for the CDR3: TGTGCCAGTAGGCCAGCGGGAGCGGGCACCGGGGAGCTGTTTTTT.

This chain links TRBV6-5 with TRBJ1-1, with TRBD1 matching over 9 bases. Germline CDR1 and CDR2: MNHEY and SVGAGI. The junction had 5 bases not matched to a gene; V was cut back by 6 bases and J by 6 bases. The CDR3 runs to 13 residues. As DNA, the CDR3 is TGTGCCAGCAGCGCAGACAGGGGGTCTGAAGCTTTCTTT. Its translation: CASSADRGSEAFF.

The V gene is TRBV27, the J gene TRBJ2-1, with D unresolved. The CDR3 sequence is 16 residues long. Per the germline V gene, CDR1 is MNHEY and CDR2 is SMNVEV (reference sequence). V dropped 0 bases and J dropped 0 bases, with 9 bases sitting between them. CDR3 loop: CASSLSVPGSYNEQFF. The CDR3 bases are TGTGCCAGCAGTTTATCGGTTCCGGGCTCCTACAATGAGCAGTTCTTC.

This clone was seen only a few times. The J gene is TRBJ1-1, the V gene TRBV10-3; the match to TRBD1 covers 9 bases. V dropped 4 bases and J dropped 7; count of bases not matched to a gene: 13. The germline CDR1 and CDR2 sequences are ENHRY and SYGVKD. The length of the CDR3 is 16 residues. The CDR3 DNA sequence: TGTGCCATCAGTGTACAATACACAGGGGGCATCCGTGAAGCTTTCTTT. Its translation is CAISVQYTGGIREAFF.

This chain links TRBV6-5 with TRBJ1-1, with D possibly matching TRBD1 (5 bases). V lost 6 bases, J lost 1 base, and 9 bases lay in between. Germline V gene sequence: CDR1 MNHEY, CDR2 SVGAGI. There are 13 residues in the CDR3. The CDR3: CASSLTGNTEAFF. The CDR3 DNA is TGTGCCAGCAGCCTCACAGGGAACACTGAAGCTTTCTTT.

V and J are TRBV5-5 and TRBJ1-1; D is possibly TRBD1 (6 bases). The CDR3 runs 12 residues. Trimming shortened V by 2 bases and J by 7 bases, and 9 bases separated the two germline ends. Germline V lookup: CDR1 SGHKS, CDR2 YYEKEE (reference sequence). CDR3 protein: CASSFRTDEAFF. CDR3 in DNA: TGTGCCAGCAGCTTCCGGACAGATGAAGCTTTCTTT. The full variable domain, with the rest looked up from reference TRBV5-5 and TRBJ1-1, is DAGVTQSPTHLIKTRGQQVTLRCSPISGHKSVSWYQQVLGQGPQFIFQYYEKEERGRGNFPDRFSARQFPNYSSELNVNALLLGDSALYLCASSFRTDEAFFGQGTRLTVV.

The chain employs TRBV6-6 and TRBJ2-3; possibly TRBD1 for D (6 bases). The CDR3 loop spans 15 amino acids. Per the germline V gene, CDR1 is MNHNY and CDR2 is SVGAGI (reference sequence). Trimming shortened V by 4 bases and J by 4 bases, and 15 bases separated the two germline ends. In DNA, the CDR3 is TGTGCCAGCAGTTCAGGGGATAGGCAAGCAGATACGCAGTATTTT. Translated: CASSSGDRQADTQYF.

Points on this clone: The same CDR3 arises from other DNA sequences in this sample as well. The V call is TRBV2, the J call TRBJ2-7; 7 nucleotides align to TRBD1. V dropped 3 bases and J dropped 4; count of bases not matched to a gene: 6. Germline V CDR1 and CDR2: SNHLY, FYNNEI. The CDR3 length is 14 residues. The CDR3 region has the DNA TGTGCCAGCAGTGAGGGAACAGGGGTGTACGAGCAGTACTTC. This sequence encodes CASSEGTGVYEQYF.

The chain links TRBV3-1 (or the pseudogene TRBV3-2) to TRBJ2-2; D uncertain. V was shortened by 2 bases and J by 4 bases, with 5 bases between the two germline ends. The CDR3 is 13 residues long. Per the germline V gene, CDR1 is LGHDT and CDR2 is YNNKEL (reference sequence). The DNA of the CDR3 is TGTGCCAGCAGCCAACTAAGCACCGGGGAGCTGTTTTTT. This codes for CASSQLSTGELFF.

Written as DNA, the CDR3 is TGTGCCAGCAGTTACACGGGACAGCCCCAGCATTTT. It translates to CASSYTGQPQHF. The rearrangement links TRBV27 to TRBJ1-5, with unresolved D. The germline V gene encodes CDR1 MNHEY and CDR2 SMNVEV (reference sequence). The germline V and J ends were trimmed by 4 bases and 7 bases, with 8 bases remaining between them. This CDR3 has 12 residues.

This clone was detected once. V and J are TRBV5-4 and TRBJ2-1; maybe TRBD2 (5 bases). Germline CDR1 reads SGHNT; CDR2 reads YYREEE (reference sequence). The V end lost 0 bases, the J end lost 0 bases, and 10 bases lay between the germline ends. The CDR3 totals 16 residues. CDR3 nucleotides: TGTGCCAGCAGCTTGGGGCGGGCCAGCTCCTACAATGAGCAGTTCTTC. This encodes CASSLGRASSYNEQFF.

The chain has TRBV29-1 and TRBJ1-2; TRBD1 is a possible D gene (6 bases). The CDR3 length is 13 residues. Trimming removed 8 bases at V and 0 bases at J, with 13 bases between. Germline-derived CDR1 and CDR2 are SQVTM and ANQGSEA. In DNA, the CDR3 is TGCAGCACATGGACAGTTACTAACTATGGCTACACCTTC. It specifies CSTWTVTNYGYTF.

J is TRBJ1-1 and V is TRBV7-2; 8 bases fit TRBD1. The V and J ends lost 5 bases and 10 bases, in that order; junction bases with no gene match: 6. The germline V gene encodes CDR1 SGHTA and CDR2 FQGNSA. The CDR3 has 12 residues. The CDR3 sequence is CASSLSGGLAFF. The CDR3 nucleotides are TGTGCCAGCAGCCTCTCAGGGGGCTTAGCTTTCTTT.

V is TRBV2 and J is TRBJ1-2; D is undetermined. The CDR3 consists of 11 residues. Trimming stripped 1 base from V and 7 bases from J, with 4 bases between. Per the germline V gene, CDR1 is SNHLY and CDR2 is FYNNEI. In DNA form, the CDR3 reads TGTGCCAGCAGTGAAGTCGGTGGCTACACCTTC. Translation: CASSEVGGYTF. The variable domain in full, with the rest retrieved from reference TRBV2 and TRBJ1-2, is EPEVTQTPSHQVTQMGQEVILRCVPISNHLYFYWYRQILGQKVEFLVSFYNNEISEKSEIFDDQFSVERPDGSNFTLKIRSTKLEDSAMYFCASSEVGGYTFGSGTRLTVV.

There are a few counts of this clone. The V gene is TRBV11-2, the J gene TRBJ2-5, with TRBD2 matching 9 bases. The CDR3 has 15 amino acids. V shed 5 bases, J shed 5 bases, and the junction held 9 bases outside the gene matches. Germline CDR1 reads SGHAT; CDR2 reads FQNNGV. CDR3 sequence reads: CASSRASGTGETQYF. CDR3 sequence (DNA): TGTGCCAGCAGCCGGGCTAGCGGGACGGGGGAGACCCAGTACTTC.